The clone carrying this T cell receptor (beta chain) came up a few times. Its antigen is currently unknown. Specified time point: after dendritic cell vaccination, including at tumor progression/relapse. PBMC sampling occurred before vaccination, two weeks after the third dose, and at progression. The data are from a study of glioma-infiltrating T cells after dendritic cell vaccination. The germline V gene has CDR1 SNHLY and CDR2 FYNNEI. With 2 bases removed from V and 4 bases from J, the gap between germline ends came to 6 bases. The CDR3 totals 12 residues. The primer mix had 60 V beta and 13 J beta primers. Using immunoSEQ multiplex PCR, the repertoire was profiled, and TCRdb retains in-frame clones only, with some absent. The sample includes about 63,000 clones, about 84% of them seen just once. Study results and limitations: Survival was not directly related to TCR clonality in these patients.

Sequenced here: blood, sampled after dendritic cell vaccination. The chain has TRBV2 and TRBJ2-7; a weak D match, TRBD1 (5 bases). The TCR sequence derives from a human donor with glioblastoma. In DNA form, the CDR3 reads TGTGCCAGCAGTGAAACAGGATACGAGCAGTACTTC. This encodes CASSETGYEQYF.